Listed here are 30 T cell receptor beta chains from one sample, sequenced in a study of T cell repertoires in cytomegalovirus infection. Their specific antigens are unknown. One entry per CDR3 protein, called by TCRdb with MiXCR from the reads. In the table there are approximately 770,000 distinct CDR3 sequences, 25% to 30% of which are singletons. Sequencing used cultured CD8+ T cells from PBMCs, obtained from culture after CMV antigen stimulation. The receptors come from a human donor in good health (CMV status not recorded). Some clones in this sample may be carry-over from other donors' samples.

The CDR3 coding sequence is TGTGCCAGCAGTCAAAGCGGGGGGAAAGAGACCCAGTACTTC. Its protein is CASSQSGGKETQYF. The chain carries TRBV12-3 or TRBV12-4 and TRBJ2-5; TRBD2 matches at 9 bases. The CDR3 is 14 amino acids. V lost 5 bases, J lost 3 bases, and 4 bases stayed unmatched.

This clonotype has a count of ten or more. This chain uses TRBV6-1 with TRBJ1-6; possibly TRBD1 for D (6 bases). CDR3 size: 15 residues. V was trimmed by 11 bases and J by 4 bases, leaving 18 bases between them. Germline V gene lookup returns CDR1 MNHNS and CDR2 SASEGT. CDR3 nucleotide sequence: TGTGCCCTCCGGGACATACGAGATTATAATTCACCCCTCCACTTT. Translated: CALRDIRDYNSPLHF.

The V call is TRBV19, the J call TRBJ2-1; tentatively, D is TRBD2 (5 bases). The CDR3 has 11 amino acids. Germline CDR1 reads LNHDA; CDR2 reads SQIVND (reference sequence). Trimming stripped 5 bases from V and 12 bases from J, with 11 bases between. The CDR3 reads CASSATGRQFF. CDR3 sequence (DNA): TGTGCCAGTAGTGCGACGGGGAGGCAGTTCTTC.

The chain recombines TRBV10-3 with TRBJ2-3; TRBD2 agrees at 14 bases. J lost 4 bases, V lost 2 bases, and 5 bases had no gene match. The germline V gene has CDR1 ENHRY and CDR2 SYGVKD. CDR3 size: 17 residues. The CDR3 here is CAISERGLAGVADTQYF. The CDR3, as DNA: TGTGCCATCAGTGAGCGGGGACTAGCGGGGGTGGCAGATACGCAGTATTTT.

V gene TRBV11-2 combines with J gene TRBJ2-5; no clear D gene. V lost 3 bases to trimming and J lost 1 base, with 15 bases between them. CDR1 is SGHAT, CDR2 FQNNGV, per germline. The CDR3 consists of 16 residues. The CDR3 reads CASSLSRQLSQETQYF. CDR3 DNA sequence: TGTGCCAGCAGCTTGAGCCGGCAGCTGAGCCAAGAGACCCAGTACTTC.

The chain recombines TRBV20-1 with TRBJ2-5, with 8 bases lining up with TRBD1. The CDR3 consists of 16 residues. Germline lookup yields CDR1 DFQATT and CDR2 SNEGSKA (reference sequence). The junction had 11 bases not matched to a gene; V was cut back by 1 base and J by 4 bases. The CDR3 region has the DNA TGCAGTGCTAGAGCGGCCGCAGGGGGCGGCGGAGAGACCCAGTACTTC. The encoded protein is CSARAAAGGGGETQYF.

J is TRBJ2-1 and V is TRBV19, with TRBD2 identical over 7 bases. The ends lost 7 bases at V and 5 bases at J; junction bases unmatched: 5. CDR3 length equals 13 residues. Germline CDR1 and CDR2: LNHDA and SQIVND (reference sequence). This CDR3 reads CASIGEGNNEQFF. DNA of the CDR3: TGTGCCAGTATTGGGGAGGGAAACAATGAGCAGTTCTTC.

This clonotype was seen a few times. The V gene is TRBV28, the J gene TRBJ2-7, with 13 nucleotides matching TRBD2. This CDR3 is built from 17 residues. Germline loops: CDR1 MDHEN, CDR2 SYDVKM. With 4 bases clipped from V and 6 bases from J, the junction kept 12 bases outside the gene matches. CDR3: CASSSIGLAGAWGEQYV. Here the CDR3 DNA reads TGTGCCAGCAGTTCCATCGGACTAGCGGGGGCCTGGGGCGAGCAGTACGTC.

The V gene is TRBV14, the J gene TRBJ1-1, with unresolved D. Trimming shortened V by 4 bases and J by 2 bases, and 11 bases separated the two germline ends. The CDR3 runs to 14 residues. The germline gives CDR1 SGHDN, CDR2 FVKESK. The CDR3 here is CASSPPLLNTEAFF. CDR3 nucleotide sequence: TGTGCCAGCAGCCCGCCCCTCTTAAACACTGAAGCTTTCTTT. The full variable domain, rest sourced from reference TRBV14 and TRBJ1-1, is EAGVTQFPSHSVIEKGQTVTLRCDPISGHDNLYWYRRVMGKEIKFLLHFVKESKQDESGMPNNRFLAERTGGTYSTLKVQPAELEDSGVYFCASSPPLLNTEAFFGQGTRLTVV.

The chain combines TRBV27 with TRBJ2-7; 11 bases match TRBD2. The CDR3 sequence is 16 residues long. Per the germline V gene, CDR1 is MNHEY and CDR2 is SMNVEV (reference sequence). V shed 7 bases, J shed 2 bases, and the junction held 10 bases outside the gene matches. In nucleotides, the CDR3 is TGTGCCAGCATGTTAGAAGGGACTAGCGGCACCTACGAGCAGTACGTC. Its translation: CASMLEGTSGTYEQYV.

This clonotype was recorded once. This chain links TRBV24-1 with TRBJ2-1; 7 bases map to TRBD2. Looked up from germline, CDR1 is KGHDR and CDR2 is SFDVKD. V dropped 3 bases and J dropped 6; count of bases not matched to a gene: 10. This CDR3 region has 16 residues. In nucleotides, the CDR3 is TGTGCCACCAGTGATGCGCACACTAGCGTGACCAATGAGCAGTTCTTC. Translated, it gives CATSDAHTSVTNEQFF.

This clonotype was counted only a few times. The V call is TRBV20-1, the J call TRBJ2-7, with D unresolved. Trimming pared 4 bases from V and 3 bases from J, leaving 16 bases between. Germline V gene lookup returns CDR1 DFQATT and CDR2 SNEGSKA (reference sequence). The CDR3 runs 14 residues. The CDR3 loop is CSATPRRVNYEQYV. CDR3 coding DNA: TGCAGTGCTACTCCTCGACGGGTTAACTACGAGCAGTACGTC.

Many counts were recorded for this clonotype. The chain joins TRBV6-5 to TRBJ1-4, with D tentatively TRBD1 (5 bases). Looked up from germline, CDR1 is MNHEY and CDR2 is SVGAGI. V was trimmed by 2 bases and J by 6 bases, leaving 7 bases between them. The CDR3 spans 13 residues. The DNA for the CDR3 is TGTGCCAGCAGTTACGGGACCCATGAAAAACTGTTTTTT. Translation gives CASSYGTHEKLFF.

The chain links TRBV27 to TRBJ1-6, with D unclear. The V end was cut by 5 bases, the J end by 5 bases, with 16 bases between. CDR3 length equals 16 residues. Looked up from germline, CDR1 is MNHEY and CDR2 is SMNVEV (reference sequence). The CDR3 region has the DNA TGTGCCAGCAGTCCCTCTGTAATTACTAATAATTCACCCCTCCACTTT. Translated, it gives CASSPSVITNNSPLHF.

As to this clonotype: Just one base apart from a much larger clone, this may be a read error. The chain carries TRBV7-8 and TRBJ2-5; tentative D call: TRBD1 (6 bases). Germline V gene sequence: CDR1 SGHVS, CDR2 FQNEAQ. The CDR3 runs 15 residues. The CDR3: CASSLAGTRGETQCF. The CDR3 DNA reads as TGTGCCAGCAGCTTAGCGGGGACACGCGGAGAGACCCAGTGCTTC.

V gene TRBV7-6 combines with J gene TRBJ2-2; D could derive from TRBD1 or TRBD2 (6 bases each). V was clipped by 4 bases and J by 3 bases, with 12 bases between them. Per germline, CDR1 SGHVS and CDR2 FNYEAQ. The CDR3 length is 15 residues. The CDR3 DNA is TGTGCCAGCAGCTCCGCAGGGGAGGACACCGGGGAGCTGTTTTTT. Amino acids: CASSSAGEDTGELFF.

This clonotype was seen a few times. This rearrangement joins TRBV27 to TRBJ1-2; D not certain. The CDR3 has 14 amino acids. The V and J ends lost 5 bases and 2 bases respectively, with 12 bases between them. Germline V gives CDR1 MNHEY, CDR2 SMNVEV (reference sequence). The CDR3 sequence is CASSALGGNYGYTF. The DNA of the CDR3 is TGTGCCAGCAGTGCCCTCGGCGGAAACTATGGCTACACCTTC.

This clonotype was recorded a few times. CDR3 DNA sequence: TGTGCCATTACATCAGGGGGCTGGCCCTATGGCTACACCTTC. This sequence encodes CAITSGGWPYGYTF. The chain employs TRBV12-3 or TRBV12-4 and TRBJ1-2; 8 bases map to TRBD1. V was clipped by 10 bases and J by 4 bases; unmatched bases: 11. There are 14 residues in the CDR3.

This clonotype came up many times. The chain has TRBV12-3 or TRBV12-4 and TRBJ2-5; 11 nucleotides agree with TRBD1. Trimming cost V 5 bases and J 4 bases; bases outside gene matches: 3. The CDR3 covers 14 residues. The CDR3 region has the DNA TGTGCCAGCAGTGGGGACAGGGGGGGAGAGACCCAGTACTTC. Translation gives CASSGDRGGETQYF.

This clonotype was seen a handful of times. The V call is TRBV7-8, the J call TRBJ2-3; the match to TRBD2 covers 9 bases. Germline lookup yields CDR1 SGHVS and CDR2 FQNEAQ. This CDR3 contains 18 residues. Trimming took 1 base from V and 0 from J; bases not matched to a gene: 8. DNA of the CDR3: TGTGCCAGCAGCTTAGTTCTAGCGGGGTTAACTAGCACAGATACGCAGTATTTT. This sequence encodes CASSLVLAGLTSTDTQYF.

The genes are TRBV6-6 and TRBJ2-7, with D uncertain. Trimming left V 0 bases short and J 0 bases short, with 12 bases between. Germline V CDR1 and CDR2: MNHNY, SVGAGI (reference sequence). This CDR3 is built from 16 residues. DNA of the CDR3: TGTGCCAGCAGTTACTCGATGGCAGGTTTCTCCTACGAGCAGTACTTC. Translated, it gives CASSYSMAGFSYEQYF.

This clonotype has more than one count but fewer than ten. The V and J genes are TRBV9 and TRBJ2-1, with D hard to call. This CDR3 region has 13 residues. The germline V gene has CDR1 SGDLS and CDR2 YYNGEE. V was cut by 2 bases and J by 2 bases, with 5 bases left in between. The CDR3 nucleotides read TGTGCCAGCAGCGTCGGAACCTACAATGAGCAGTTCTTC. Its protein is CASSVGTYNEQFF.

This clonotype was counted ten times or more. The gene calls are TRBV7-2 and TRBJ2-3; 7 bases align to TRBD1. This CDR3 comprises 16 residues. The germline gives CDR1 SGHTA, CDR2 FQGNSA. V shed 2 bases and J 10 bases; nucleotides not matched to a gene: 15. The CDR3 DNA reads TGTGCCAGCAGCTTATCGACAGGGTACCTCGAAGCTTCGCAGTATTTT. It codes for CASSLSTGYLEASQYF.

This clonotype was counted at least ten times. The V and J genes are TRBV27 and TRBJ2-1; D is ambiguous. Looked up from germline, CDR1 is MNHEY and CDR2 is SMNVEV (reference sequence). The CDR3 contains 12 residues. The V end was cut by 6 bases, the J end by 6 bases, with 9 bases between. This CDR3 reads CASRYSPNEQFF. DNA of the CDR3: TGTGCCAGCAGGTACAGTCCCAATGAGCAGTTCTTC.

The chain recombines TRBV12-5 with TRBJ1-1; no clear D gene. Germline lookup yields CDR1 LGHNT and CDR2 FRNRAP. V lost 11 bases and J 8 bases, leaving 18 bases between the germline ends. The CDR3 totals 12 residues. CDR3 nucleotides: TGTGCTTCCGACGAGAACCACGCGGAAGCTTTCTTT. Amino acid sequence: CASDENHAEAFF.

This clonotype was recorded at least ten times. In DNA, the CDR3 is TGTGCCAGCAGTCCTACAGGGGGCATCTATGGCTACACCTTC. Protein sequence: CASSPTGGIYGYTF. The J gene is TRBJ1-2, the V gene TRBV12-3 or TRBV12-4, with 9 bases identical to TRBD1. The CDR3 loop spans 14 amino acids. V shed 5 bases, J shed 4 bases, and the junction held 5 bases outside the gene matches.

This clonotype came up a few times. The V and J genes are TRBV24-1 and TRBJ2-3; TRBD1 matches 7 bases. Trimming cost V 1 base and J 1 base; bases outside gene matches: 7. The CDR3 extends over 17 amino acids. Germline lookup yields CDR1 KGHDR and CDR2 SFDVKD. CDR3 DNA sequence: TGTGCCACCAGTGATTTCGACAGGGACGGCGGCACAGATACGCAGTATTTT. It encodes CATSDFDRDGGTDTQYF.

Here the CDR3 DNA reads TGCGCCAGCAGCCAAGACGACGTTGGGGGGGCCACAGATACGCAGTATTTT. Its translation: CASSQDDVGGATDTQYF. The V gene is TRBV4-3, the J gene TRBJ2-3; D perhaps matches TRBD2 (7 bases). V dropped 0 bases and J dropped 2 bases, with 15 bases sitting between them. Germline V CDR1 and CDR2: LGHNA, YSLEER. The CDR3 consists of 17 residues.

This clonotype turned up a few times. This chain joins TRBV27 and TRBJ2-2, with 8 bases that match TRBD1. Germline V gene lookup returns CDR1 MNHEY and CDR2 SMNVEV (reference sequence). After removal of 5 bases from V and 3 bases from J, the junction contained 5 bases not matched to a gene. This CDR3 is 15 amino acids long. The CDR3 loop is CASSTRGLDTGELFF. The CDR3 region has the DNA TGTGCCAGCAGTACCAGGGGGCTGGACACCGGGGAGCTGTTTTTT.

The chain couples TRBV5-1 to TRBJ2-5; the D gene is possibly TRBD2 (6 bases). Germline CDR1 is SGHRS and CDR2 is YFSETQ. The CDR3 has 14 amino acids. Trimming pared 4 bases from V and 2 bases from J, leaving 12 bases between. The CDR3 nucleotides read TGCGCCAGCAGCCATCCGGAGGGGCAAGAGACCCAGTACTTC. This codes for CASSHPEGQETQYF.